These T cell receptor beta chains were read from a single sample in a study of spatial heterogeneity in lung cancer. MiXCR was run by TCRdb on the 5' RACE reads, yielding one entry per CDR3 protein. The sample has roughly 79,000 distinct CDR3 sequences, around 13% seen once. The sequenced sample was PBMCs, obtained at surgery. Every receptor here comes from a male donor with early-stage non-small cell lung cancer. Both conserved end residues are part of each CDR3. The order of the fields is CDR3 DNA, CDR3 protein, D gene, clone size, J gene, V gene. The D gene is left open where the match is weak. Only part of the rows carry a size: once, few, many, or a class if the clone is expanded.

TGCGCCAGCAGCAGTTCTAGCGGGGCCTCCTACGAGCAGTACTTC | CASSSSSGASYEQYF | TRBD2 | many | TRBJ2-7 | TRBV5-1
TGCAGCGTTAGTACAGACCCGAATCAGCCCCAGCATTTT | CSVSTDPNQPQHF | NA | NA | TRBJ1-5 | TRBV29-1
TGTGCCTGGAAATGGACCCCGTGGACTGAAGCTTTCTTT | CAWKWTPWTEAFF | NA | many | TRBJ1-1 | TRBV30
TGTGCCTGGAACCCTCGGGGGTCGGACACTGAAGCTTTCTTT | CAWNPRGSDTEAFF | NA | NA | TRBJ1-1 | TRBV30
TGTGCCAGCACAGGTCCCGGGGAGCTGTTTTTT | CASTGPGELFF | NA | few | TRBJ2-2 | TRBV6-1
TGTGCCAGCAAGACTAGCGGGGTCGCCTCCGAGCAGTTCTTC | CASKTSGVASEQFF | TRBD2 | few | TRBJ2-1 | TRBV27
TGTGCCAGCAGCGACCCGGTAAGCGGGAGGGCCACCAATGAGCAGTTCTTC | CASSDPVSGRATNEQFF | TRBD2 | NA | TRBJ2-1 | TRBV9
TGTGCCAGCAGCGTGGACGGGAGCTACGAGCAGTACTTC | CASSVDGSYEQYF | NA | NA | TRBJ2-7 | TRBV7-9
TGTGCCAGCAGTCCCCCAAGGGCTAGCGGGAGTTACAATGAGCAGTTCTTC | CASSPPRASGSYNEQFF | TRBD2 | few | TRBJ2-1 | TRBV27
TGTGCCAGCAGCGGGGGGACGGCCATTTACAATGAGCAGTTCTTC | CASSGGTAIYNEQFF | NA | medium-sized | TRBJ2-1 | TRBV14
TGTGCCACCAGCAGATCCCCCGGGACTAGCGGGAGAAATGAGCAGTTCTTC | CATSRSPGTSGRNEQFF | TRBD2 | NA | TRBJ2-1 | TRBV15
TGTGCCAGCACCCTATGGGGGCCCAATTCACCCCTCCACTTT | CASTLWGPNSPLHF | NA | NA | TRBJ1-6 | TRBV12-3/TRBV12-4
TGCAGTGCCCATGGACTAGCGGATAGCTCCTACGAGCAGTACTTC | CSAHGLADSSYEQYF | TRBD2 | NA | TRBJ2-7 | TRBV20-1
TGCAGTGCTAGTTTGCCGGGGGTCACTGAAGCTTTCTTT | CSASLPGVTEAFF | NA | few | TRBJ1-1 | TRBV20-1
TGCGCCAGCAGTGGGGGGGAGGGAAGACTGGACAATGAGCAGTTCTTC | CASSGGEGRLDNEQFF | TRBD2 | NA | TRBJ2-1 | TRBV10-1
TGCAGTGCTAGAGTAGAAAGGAATTATGGCCACACCTTC | CSARVERNYGHTF | NA | NA | TRBJ1-2 | TRBV20-1
TGCAGTGCAAGAGAGGACAGGAACTATGGCTACACCTTC | CSAREDRNYGYTF | TRBD1 | many | TRBJ1-2 | TRBV20-1
TGTGCCAGCACTCTAGGTCCCGGCGGAGGTACCAATGAGCAGTTCTTC | CASTLGPGGGTNEQFF | NA | NA | TRBJ2-1 | TRBV12-3/TRBV12-4
TGCAGTGCTAGAGACCGGGGAGAGACCCAGTACTTC | CSARDRGETQYF | NA | few | TRBJ2-5 | TRBV20-1
TGCGCCAGCAGTGAGTCGGGGACTCGTTCGGAAAAACTGTTTTTT | CASSESGTRSEKLFF | NA | many | TRBJ1-4 | TRBV10-2